The 21 T cell receptor beta chains in this list originate from one sample, sequenced in a study of T cell responses to AZD1222 COVID-19 vaccine. Here immunoSEQ multiplex PCR was the method, and the copy in TCRdb shows in-frame clones only, minus some. The sample comprises fewer than 200,000 clones, around 90% of which are singletons, and under 8% rests with the top ten. The sequenced sample was peripheral blood, obtained on day 0 of AZD1222 vaccination. The receptors here all came from an adult in good health.

The CDR3 reads CASSYPGRDYGYTF. The CDR3 region has the DNA TGTGCCAGCAGTTACCCAGGCAGGGACTATGGCTACACCTTC. The chain recombines TRBV6-5 with TRBJ1-2; weak D call: TRBD1 (5 bases). CDR1 and CDR2 (germline): MNHEY, SVGAGI. There are 14 residues in the CDR3. Trimming cost V 2 bases and J 3 bases, with 10 bases left between them.

V gene TRBV7-2 combines with J gene TRBJ2-1; the match to TRBD2 covers 13 bases. The CDR3 is 16 amino acids. Per germline, CDR1 SGHTA and CDR2 FQGNSA. Trimming took 5 bases from V and 3 from J; bases not matched to a gene: 4. The CDR3 loop reads CASSLRLAGGYNEQFF. The CDR3 DNA follows: TGTGCCAGCAGCCTCCGACTAGCGGGAGGCTACAATGAGCAGTTCTTC. Variable domain in full (rest from reference TRBV7-2 and TRBJ2-1): GAGVSQSPSNKVTEKGKDVELRCDPISGHTALYWYRQSLGQGLEFLIYFQGNSAPDKSGLPSDRFSAERTGGSVSTLTIQRTQQEDSAVYLCASSLRLAGGYNEQFFGPGTRLTVL.

The chain combines TRBV4-3 with TRBJ1-6; no clear D. Trimming shortened V by 4 bases and J by 6 bases, and 13 bases separated the two germline ends. The CDR3 totals 15 residues. Germline CDR1 is LGHNA and CDR2 is YSLEER. CDR3 in amino acids: CASSLSAEGNSPLHF. CDR3 nucleotide sequence: TGCGCCAGCAGCCTTAGTGCAGAGGGTAATTCACCCCTCCACTTT.

This clone was seen only once. The V and J genes are TRBV5-4 and TRBJ2-2; perhaps D is TRBD1 or TRBD2 (5 bases each). Germline CDR1 SGHNT, CDR2 YYREEE (reference sequence). Trimming pared 1 base from V and 1 base from J, leaving 11 bases between. CDR3 length: 16 amino acids. The CDR3 bases are TGTGCCAGCAGCTTGAATGGGGGAATGAACACCGGGGAGCTGTTTTTT. Translated: CASSLNGGMNTGELFF.

The chain joins TRBV18 to TRBJ2-6, with D unclear. The CDR3 has 15 residues. Trimming left V 1 base short and J 0 bases short, with 4 bases between. Germline V gene data show CDR1 as KGHSH and CDR2 as LQKENI. CDR3 nucleotide sequence: TGTGCCAGCTCACCACAGAACTCTGGGGCCAACGTCCTGACTTTC. Residues: CASSPQNSGANVLTF.

This clone was counted once. The rearrangement uses TRBV19 and TRBJ2-4; 8 bases agree with TRBD2. The CDR3 consists of 16 residues. The V segment lost 6 bases and the J segment 0 bases; nucleotides outside the gene matches: 7. Germline values: CDR1 LNHDA, CDR2 SQIVND (reference sequence). CDR3 loop: CASRERERVAKNIQYF. CDR3 nucleotide sequence: TGTGCCAGTAGGGAGCGGGAGAGGGTAGCCAAAAACATTCAGTACTTC.

The chain links TRBV19 to TRBJ1-5; D might be TRBD1 (5 bases). Trimming cost V 3 bases and J 4 bases, with 16 bases left between them. The CDR3 totals 16 residues. Germline V gene sequence: CDR1 LNHDA, CDR2 SQIVND (reference sequence). The CDR3 DNA follows: TGTGCCAGTAGTATTTCCTCGGTGGGGGGGAATCAGCCCCAGCATTTT. The encoded protein is CASSISSVGGNQPQHF. Full variable domain (rest looked up from reference TRBV19 and TRBJ1-5): DGGITQSPKYLFRKEGQNVTLSCEQNLNHDAMYWYRQDPGQGLRLIYYSQIVNDFQKGDIAEGYSVSREKKESFPLTVTSAQKNPTAFYLCASSISSVGGNQPQHFGDGTRLSIL.

The chain joins TRBV18 to TRBJ2-5; D is ambiguous. V lost 2 bases to trimming and J lost 2 bases, with 6 bases between them. Germline CDR1 reads KGHSH; CDR2 reads LQKENI. The CDR3 runs 13 residues. In DNA form, the CDR3 reads TGTGCCAGCTCACCAGGAGAACAAGAGACCCAGTACTTC. This sequence encodes CASSPGEQETQYF.

The chain links TRBV2 to TRBJ2-2; TRBD2 agrees at 8 bases. CDR1 is SNHLY and CDR2 is FYNNEI in the germline V gene. Trimming removed 4 bases from V and 5 bases from J; junction bases left unmatched: 6. This CDR3 has 15 residues. CDR3 sequence (DNA): TGTGCCAGCAGTGCCTTGACTAGCGAAACCGGGGAGCTGTTTTTT. Amino acid sequence: CASSALTSETGELFF.

The chain recombines TRBV19 with TRBJ1-4; D call uncertain. This CDR3 spans 15 amino acids. Trimming cost V 3 bases and J 8 bases, with 16 bases left between them. The V gene's germline CDR1 is LNHDA and CDR2 SQIVND (reference sequence). CDR3 coding DNA: TGTGCCAGTAGTATGAAGGCCCCCGGACCCGAAAAACTGTTTTTT. Translated: CASSMKAPGPEKLFF.

The chain recombines TRBV9 with TRBJ2-3, with TRBD1 matching 10 bases. The CDR3 is 15 residues long. J was trimmed by 3 bases and V by 3 bases; bases with no gene match: 4. Germline loops: CDR1 SGDLS, CDR2 YYNGEE. The DNA for the CDR3 is TGTGCCAGCAGCGCCGAGGGACAGGGGACAGATACGCAGTATTTT. This gives the protein CASSAEGQGTDTQYF.

This clone was counted a few times. The chain carries TRBV6-5 and TRBJ1-6, with D unresolved. CDR1 is MNHEY, CDR2 SVGAGI, per germline. V lost 0 bases, J lost 9 bases, and 12 bases lay in between. The CDR3 length is 15 residues. CDR3: CASSYSTGRGSPLHF. CDR3 DNA sequence: TGTGCCAGCAGTTACTCTACGGGGAGAGGTTCACCCCTCCACTTT.

The V gene is TRBV5-6, the J gene TRBJ2-6; no firm D call. CDR1 and CDR2 from the germline V gene are SGHDT and YYEEEE. This CDR3 has 16 residues. Trimming took 1 base from V and 2 from J, leaving 10 bases between them. The CDR3 spells CASSLRMGTGANVLTF. The DNA of the CDR3 is TGTGCCAGCAGCTTGAGAATGGGAACTGGGGCCAACGTCCTGACTTTC.

In DNA, the CDR3 is TGTGCCAGCAGCCCAGGGGGCGGGAGTAGCTATGGCTACACCTTC. As protein: CASSPGGGSSYGYTF. The rearrangement links TRBV9 to TRBJ1-2; 8 bases agree with TRBD1. The CDR3 spans 15 residues. With V trimmed by 4 bases and J by 4 bases, 9 bases remained unmatched. Germline CDR1 SGDLS, CDR2 YYNGEE.

The gene calls are TRBV6-5 and TRBJ1-2; D perhaps matches TRBD1 (5 bases). The V end lost 6 bases, the J end lost 8 bases, and 10 bases lay between the germline ends. Looked up from germline, CDR1 is MNHEY and CDR2 is SVGAGI. The CDR3 loop spans 11 amino acids. This chain's CDR3 is CASSRGGGYTF. The CDR3 coding sequence is TGTGCCAGCAGCCGGGGGGGAGGCTACACCTTC.

The V gene is TRBV7-9, the J gene TRBJ2-6; D not certain. V lost 4 bases and J 2 bases, leaving 21 bases between the germline ends. Germline lookup yields CDR1 SEHNR and CDR2 FQNEAQ (reference sequence). The CDR3 sequence is 19 residues long. The CDR3 protein is CASSSSPGRSVAGANVLTF. Written as DNA, the CDR3 is TGTGCCAGCAGCTCGAGCCCGGGCCGGTCTGTAGCTGGGGCCAACGTCCTGACTTTC.

Only one count was recorded for this clone. The chain has TRBV9 and TRBJ1-4; D might be TRBD1 (5 bases). V lost 0 bases, J lost 2 bases, and 8 bases lay in between. This CDR3 region has 15 residues. Germline V gene lookup returns CDR1 SGDLS and CDR2 YYNGEE. CDR3 nucleotides: TGTGCCAGCAGCGTAGTCGCAGGGACTAATGAAAAACTGTTTTTT. It yields the protein CASSVVAGTNEKLFF.

The chain uses TRBV6-4 and TRBJ2-2; TRBD1 is a possible D gene (6 bases). The CDR3 is 14 amino acids. With 8 bases removed from V and 1 base from J, the gap between germline ends came to 11 bases. Germline lookup yields CDR1 MRHNA and CDR2 SNTAGT. The CDR3 is CASEGDRNTGELFF. The CDR3 DNA reads TGTGCCAGCGAGGGGGATCGGAACACCGGGGAGCTGTTTTTT.

This clone occurred a few times. The gene calls are TRBV5-4 and TRBJ2-7; a possible D gene is TRBD1 (6 bases). This CDR3 has 15 amino acids. With 4 bases removed from V and 5 bases from J, the gap between germline ends came to 19 bases. Germline CDR1 SGHNT, CDR2 YYREEE (reference sequence). The CDR3 DNA is TGTGCCAGCAGCCCAGGTTGGGGGCGCAAGGACGAGCAGTACTTC. It is translated as CASSPGWGRKDEQYF.

V is TRBV27 and J is TRBJ2-7; the D gene could be TRBD1 or TRBD2 (5 bases each). The CDR3 extends over 16 amino acids. The germline V gene has CDR1 MNHEY and CDR2 SMNVEV (reference sequence). V lost 7 bases, J lost 2 bases, and 21 bases lay in between. The CDR3 is CASTSLGTGQAYEQYF. In DNA form, the CDR3 reads TGTGCCAGCACCTCTCTCGGGACCGGTCAAGCCTACGAGCAGTACTTC.

The V and J genes are TRBV3-1 (or the pseudogene TRBV3-2) and TRBJ1-3, with 8 bases matching TRBD1. Losses at the gene ends were 1 base for V and 2 bases for J; bases not matched to a gene: 4. Germline V gene sequence: CDR1 LGHDT, CDR2 YNNKEL (reference sequence). The CDR3 is 16 amino acids. CDR3 loop: CASSQAAGGPGNTIYF. The DNA of the CDR3 is TGTGCCAGCAGCCAAGCGGCAGGGGGCCCTGGAAACACCATATATTTT.